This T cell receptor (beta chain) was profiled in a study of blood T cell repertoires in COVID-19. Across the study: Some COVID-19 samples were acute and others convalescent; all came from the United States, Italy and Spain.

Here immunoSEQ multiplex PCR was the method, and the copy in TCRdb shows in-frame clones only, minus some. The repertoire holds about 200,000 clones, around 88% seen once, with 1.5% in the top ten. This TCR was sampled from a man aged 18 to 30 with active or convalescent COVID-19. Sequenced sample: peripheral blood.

CDR3 protein: CASSAASGGTDTQYF. CDR3 nucleotides: TGCGCCAGCAGTGCAGCTAGCGGTGGGACAGATACGCAGTATTTT. V and J are TRBV10-1 and TRBJ2-3, with 7 nucleotides matching TRBD2. The J segment lost 3 bases and the V segment lost 4 bases, leaving 7 bases of the junction unmatched. This CDR3 has 15 amino acids. The germline V gene encodes CDR1 WNHNN and CDR2 SYGVQD (reference sequence).